This TCR beta chain came from a study of CD8+ T cells in alopecia areata. cDNA reverse transcribed from extracted RNA served as the sequencing template. Libraries were prepared by immunoSEQ multiplex PCR; TCRdb keeps only in-frame clonotypes and omits some of them. The sample contains some 180,000 clones, roughly 60% of which appear only once. CDR3 length: 13 amino acids. Per the germline V gene, CDR1 is MNHEY and CDR2 is SVGAGI. V gave up 2 bases and J gave up 6 bases, with 7 bases separating them. This clone was seen a handful of times. The chain employs TRBV6-5 and TRBJ1-4; D ambiguous. The receptor comes from a human donor with alopecia areata. This sample comprised CD4+ T cells sorted from blood, obtained at week 0. In DNA, the CDR3 is TGTGCCAGCAGTTACGGACGGTATGAAAAACTGTTTTTT. As protein: CASSYGRYEKLFF.